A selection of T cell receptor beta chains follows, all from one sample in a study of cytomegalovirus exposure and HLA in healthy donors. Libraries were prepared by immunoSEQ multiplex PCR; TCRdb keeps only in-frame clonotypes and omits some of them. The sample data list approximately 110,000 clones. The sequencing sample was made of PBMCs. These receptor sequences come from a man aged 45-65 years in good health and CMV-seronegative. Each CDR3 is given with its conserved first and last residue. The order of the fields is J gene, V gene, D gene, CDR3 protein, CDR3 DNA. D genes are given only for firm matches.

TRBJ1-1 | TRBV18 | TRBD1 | CASSPPLQGAGAFF | TGTGCCAGCTCACCACCGTTACAGGGGGCAGGAGCTTTCTTT
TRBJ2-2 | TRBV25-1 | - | CASSDSGHLGELFF | TGTGCCAGCAGTGATTCGGGACACCTCGGGGAGCTGTTTTTT
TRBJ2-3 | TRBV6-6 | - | CAIGGNTQYF | TGTGCCATCGGCGGTAATACGCAGTATTTT
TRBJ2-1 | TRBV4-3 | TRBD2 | CASSRTSGNYNEQFF | TGCGCCAGCAGCCGGACTAGCGGAAACTACAATGAGCAGTTCTTC
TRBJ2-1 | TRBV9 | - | CASSVDSTYNEQFF | TGTGCCAGCAGCGTAGACAGCACCTACAATGAGCAGTTCTTC
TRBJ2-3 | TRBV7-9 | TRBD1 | CASSITGVRTDTQYF | TGTGCCAGCAGCATTACAGGGGTTCGCACAGATACGCAGTATTTT
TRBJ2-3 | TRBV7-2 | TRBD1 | CASSSTGGPDTQYF | TGTGCCAGCAGCTCCACAGGGGGCCCAGATACGCAGTATTTT
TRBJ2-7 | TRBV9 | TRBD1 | CASSVEAGGSYEQYF | TGTGCCAGCAGCGTAGAGGCAGGGGGCTCCTACGAGCAGTACTTC
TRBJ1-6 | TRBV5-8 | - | CASSVRGAGNNSPLHF | TGTGCCAGCAGCGTCAGAGGTGCAGGGAATAATTCACCCCTCCACTTT
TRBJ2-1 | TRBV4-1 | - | CASSQFGSNNEQFF | TGCGCCAGCAGCCAGTTTGGCAGTAACAATGAGCAGTTCTTC
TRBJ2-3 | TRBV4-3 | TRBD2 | CASSSRGTSGGAADTQYF | TGCGCCAGCAGCTCCCGCGGGACTAGCGGGGGGGCAGCAGATACGCAGTATTTT
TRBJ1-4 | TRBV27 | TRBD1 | CASSLFDRGKGKLFF | TGTGCCAGCAGTTTATTTGACAGGGGGAAGGGAAAACTGTTTTTT
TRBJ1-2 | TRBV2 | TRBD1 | CASYFSFRDRENYGYTF | TGTGCCAGCTACTTTTCTTTCCGGGACAGGGAAAACTATGGCTACACCTTC
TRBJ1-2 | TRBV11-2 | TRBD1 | CASSPRQGNGYTF | TGTGCCAGCAGCCCAAGACAGGGAAATGGCTACACCTTC
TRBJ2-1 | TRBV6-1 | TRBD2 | CASTEAGGYYNEQFF | TGTGCCAGCACCGAAGCGGGAGGGTACTACAATGAGCAGTTCTTC
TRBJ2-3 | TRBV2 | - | CASSVHDTQYF | TGTGCCAGCAGTGTACACGATACGCAGTATTTT
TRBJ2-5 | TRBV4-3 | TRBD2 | CASSQELAGGPETEAQYF | TGCGCCAGCAGCCAAGAGCTAGCGGGAGGGCCGGAGACAGAGGCCCAGTACTTC
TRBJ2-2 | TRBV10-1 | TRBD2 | CASNQLADRTGELFF | TGCGCCAGCAACCAACTAGCGGATAGGACCGGGGAGCTGTTTTTT
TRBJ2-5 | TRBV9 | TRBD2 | CASNVAGGPETQYF | TGTGCCAGCAACGTGGCGGGAGGGCCGGAGACCCAGTACTTC
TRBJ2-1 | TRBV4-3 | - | CASSQSYSSQQFF | TGCGCCAGCAGCCAATCCTACTCGTCACAGCAGTTCTTC
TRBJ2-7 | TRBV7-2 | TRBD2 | CASSMGLPGLGYEQYF | TGTGCCAGCAGCATGGGACTACCGGGACTGGGCTACGAGCAGTACTTC
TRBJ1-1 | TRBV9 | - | CASSTGGMNTEAFF | TGTGCCAGCAGCACTGGGGGCATGAACACTGAAGCTTTCTTT
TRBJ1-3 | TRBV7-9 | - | CAQPPRDSGNTIYF | TGTGCTCAACCCCCCCGAGACTCTGGAAACACCATATATTTT
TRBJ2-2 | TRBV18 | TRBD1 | CASSADRGNGELFF | TGTGCCAGCTCAGCGGACAGGGGAAACGGGGAGCTGTTTTTT
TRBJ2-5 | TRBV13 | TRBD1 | CASSLRDRGLRETQYF | TGTGCCAGCAGCTTAAGGGACAGGGGGCTTCGGGAGACCCAGTACTTC
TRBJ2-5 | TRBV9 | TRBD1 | CASSLRQGQETQYF | TGTGCCAGCAGCTTACGACAGGGTCAAGAGACCCAGTACTTC
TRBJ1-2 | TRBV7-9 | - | CASSLSTVSGYTF | TGTGCCAGCAGCTTAAGTACAGTTTCGGGCTACACCTTC
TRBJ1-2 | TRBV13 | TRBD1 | CASGVQGGHGYTF | TGTGCCAGCGGGGTCCAGGGGGGACACGGCTACACCTTC
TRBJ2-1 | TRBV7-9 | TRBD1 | CASSWTGYDEQFF | TGTGCCAGCAGCTGGACAGGGTACGATGAGCAGTTCTTC
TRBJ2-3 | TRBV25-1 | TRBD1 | CASSVGQGGTDTQYF | TGTGCCAGCAGTGTCGGACAGGGAGGCACAGATACGCAGTATTTT
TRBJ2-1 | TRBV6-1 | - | CASSPVPLSYNEQFF | TGTGCCAGCAGTCCAGTCCCATTATCCTACAATGAGCAGTTCTTC
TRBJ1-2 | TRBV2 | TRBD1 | CASSFTWTGDGYTF | TGTGCCAGCAGTTTCACCTGGACAGGGGATGGCTACACCTTC
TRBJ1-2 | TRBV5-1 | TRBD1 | CASSFGRGLGNYGYTF | TGCGCCAGCAGCTTTGGCAGGGGGCTAGGGAACTATGGCTACACCTTC
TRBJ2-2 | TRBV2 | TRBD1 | CASSVTGFTGELFF | TGTGCCAGCAGTGTGACAGGGTTCACCGGGGAGCTGTTTTTT
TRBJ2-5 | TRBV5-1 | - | CASSRRERNQETQYF | TGCGCCAGCAGCCGACGGGAGAGAAACCAAGAGACCCAGTACTTC
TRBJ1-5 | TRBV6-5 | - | CASKPSNQPQHF | TGTGCCAGCAAGCCTAGCAATCAGCCCCAGCATTTT
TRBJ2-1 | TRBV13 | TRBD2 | CASSLPGGESSYNEQFF | TGTGCCAGCAGCCTCCCGGGAGGGGAGAGCTCCTACAATGAGCAGTTCTTC
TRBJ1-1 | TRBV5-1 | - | CASSRGVNTEAFF | TGCGCCAGCAGCAGGGGTGTGAACACTGAAGCTTTCTTT
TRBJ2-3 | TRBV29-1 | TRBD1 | CSVEGEGQGTSTDTQYF | TGCAGCGTTGAAGGGGAGGGACAGGGGACCTCCACAGATACGCAGTATTTT
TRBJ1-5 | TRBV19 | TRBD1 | CASSIVVAGQGIISNQPQHF | TGTGCCAGTAGTATCGTGGTGGCGGGACAGGGGATTATTAGCAATCAGCCCCAGCATTTT
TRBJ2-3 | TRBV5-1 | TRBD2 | CASSWGLAGAVTLTSTDTQYF | TGCGCCAGCAGCTGGGGACTAGCGGGGGCCGTCACCCTTACAAGCACAGATACGCAGTATTTT
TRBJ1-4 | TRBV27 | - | CASSFQGGKLFF | TGTGCCAGCAGTTTTCAAGGAGGAAAACTGTTTTTT
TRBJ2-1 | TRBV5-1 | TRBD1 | CASSLGDRALNEQFF | TGCGCCAGCAGCTTGGGGGACAGGGCTTTGAACGAGCAGTTCTTC
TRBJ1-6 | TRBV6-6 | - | CASRSGGDNSPLHF | TGTGCCAGCAGATCAGGAGGGGATAATTCACCCCTCCACTTT
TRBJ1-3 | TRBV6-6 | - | CASSLTGQWGNTIYF | TGTGCCAGCAGCCTGACCGGACAGTGGGGGAACACCATATATTTT
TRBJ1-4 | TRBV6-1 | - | CASSGTIDYEKLFF | TGTGCCAGCAGTGGGACAATCGACTATGAAAAACTGTTTTTT
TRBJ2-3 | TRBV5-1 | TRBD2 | CASSSQKGPGRETDTQYF | TGCGCCAGCAGCTCCCAGAAAGGACCCGGGAGGGAGACAGATACGCAGTATTTT